The 31 T cell receptor beta chains given below trace back to one sample, sequenced in a study of T cells in Graves' hyperthyroidism and ophthalmopathy. Amplified TCR beta CDR3 regions derived from RNA transcripts. A first-round RT-PCR of the TCR CDR3 used the HTBI primer set. TCRdb passed the multiplex PCR reads through MiXCR, listing each CDR3 protein once. The sample holds about 640,000 distinct CDR3 sequences; around 20% are singletons and the top ten take over 30%. What was sequenced was blood. The receptors originated from a man between 25 and 39 years old with Graves' ophthalmopathy.

The chain combines TRBV12-3 or TRBV12-4 with TRBJ1-4; 7 bases match TRBD1. V dropped 5 bases and J dropped 5; count of bases not matched to a gene: 8. CDR3 size: 15 residues. The CDR3 nucleotides read TGTGCCAGCAGTCTATCCGGGACAGTGAATGAAAAACTGTTTTTT. This encodes CASSLSGTVNEKLFF.

This clonotype was recorded many times. For the CDR3, the DNA is TGTGCCAGCACTCCGGGACTAGCGGGAGACAATGAGCAGTTCTTC. Residues: CASTPGLAGDNEQFF. The J gene is TRBJ2-1, the V gene TRBV2; 14 positions match TRBD2. With 7 bases clipped from V and 5 bases from J, the junction kept 4 bases outside the gene matches. The CDR3 loop spans 15 amino acids. Germline V gene sequence: CDR1 SNHLY, CDR2 FYNNEI.

This clonotype was counted a few times. A much larger clone lies one base from this, so it may be a read error. The chain is built from TRBV7-2 and TRBJ1-5, with D perhaps matching TRBD1 (5 bases). In germline, CDR1 is SGHTA, CDR2 FQGNSA. This CDR3 has 13 residues. Between the trimmed V and J ends, which lost 8 bases and 3 bases, there was a span of 11 bases. As DNA, the CDR3 is TGTGCCAGCTCGTGGGGGGACAATCAGCCCCAGCATTTT. Encoded protein: CASSWGDNQPQHF.

This clonotype was counted ten times or more. This sequence joins TRBV7-9 and TRBJ2-7; the D is unclear. V lost 6 bases and J lost 3, with 9 bases in between. Per germline, CDR1 SEHNR and CDR2 FQNEAQ (reference sequence). CDR3 length: 12 amino acids. The CDR3 region has the DNA TGTGCCAGCAGTTCTAGAGGCTACGAGCAGTACTTC. Amino acid sequence: CASSSRGYEQYF.

This clonotype showed up many times. This chain uses TRBV20-1 with TRBJ2-3; D gene uncertain. V gave up 3 bases and J gave up 5 bases, with 3 bases separating them. The CDR3 totals 10 residues. Germline V gene lookup returns CDR1 DFQATT and CDR2 SNEGSKA (reference sequence). Here the CDR3 DNA reads TGCAGTGCTAGCGGAGATACGCAGTATTTT. Translation: CSASGDTQYF.

This clonotype was picked up a small number of times. The chain joins TRBV5-1 to TRBJ1-6, with D unresolved. The CDR3 loop spans 15 amino acids. Trimming cost V 7 bases and J 3 bases, with 14 bases left between them. The germline gives CDR1 SGHRS, CDR2 YFSETQ. CDR3 region: CASARDTYYNSPLHF. DNA for the CDR3: TGCGCCAGCGCGCGCGACACTTACTATAATTCACCCCTCCACTTT. The variable domain in full, completed from reference TRBV5-1 and TRBJ1-6, reads KAGVTQTPRYLIKTRGQQVTLSCSPISGHRSVSWYQQTPGQGLQFLFEYFSETQRNKGNFPGRFSGRQFSNSRSEMNVSTLELGDSALYLCASARDTYYNSPLHFGNGTRLTVT.

The rearrangement links TRBV3-1 to TRBJ2-3, with 14 bases that match TRBD2. The CDR3 totals 18 residues. Trimming at V came to 1 base and at J to 1 base, leaving 4 bases not matched to a gene. Per the germline V gene, CDR1 is LGHDT and CDR2 is YNNKEL (reference sequence). The CDR3 spells CASSQGLAGGIGTDTQYF. CDR3 nucleotides: TGTGCCAGCAGCCAAGGACTAGCGGGAGGGATTGGCACAGATACGCAGTATTTT.

The chain carries TRBV19 and TRBJ1-1, with D unresolved. Between the trimmed V and J ends, which lost 4 bases and 0 bases, there was a span of 9 bases. This CDR3 spans 14 amino acids. CDR1 and CDR2 (germline): LNHDA, SQIVND (reference sequence). This CDR3 is CASSNAWMNTEAFF. CDR3 nucleotide sequence: TGTGCCAGTAGTAATGCATGGATGAACACTGAAGCTTTCTTT. The full variable domain, its missing parts supplied by reference TRBV19 and TRBJ1-1, is DGGITQSPKYLFRKEGQNVTLSCEQNLNHDAMYWYRQDPGQGLRLIYYSQIVNDFQKGDIAEGYSVSREKKESFPLTVTSAQKNPTAFYLCASSNAWMNTEAFFGQGTRLTVV.

This clonotype was seen a few times. This chain joins TRBV15 and TRBJ2-7; 12 bases align to TRBD1. Looked up from germline, CDR1 is LNHNV and CDR2 is YYDKDF (reference sequence). This CDR3 is built from 16 residues. Trimming removed 5 bases from V and 0 bases from J; junction bases left unmatched: 5. The DNA of the CDR3 is TGTGCCACCAGCGTTGGGACAGGGGGCGCCTCCTACGAGCAGTACTTC. Translated, it gives CATSVGTGGASYEQYF.

This chain uses TRBV6-5 with TRBJ2-1; no reliable D call. Trimming left V 0 bases short and J 8 bases short, with 11 bases between. Germline V gene sequence: CDR1 MNHEY, CDR2 SVGAGI. The CDR3 totals 14 residues. The CDR3, as DNA: TGTGCCAGCAGTTACTCGTTCAGCAGCGATGAGCAGTTCTTC. Translated: CASSYSFSSDEQFF.

This clonotype was seen many times. The V and J genes are TRBV30 and TRBJ2-3; D possibly uses TRBD1 or TRBD2 (5 bases each). V was cut by 0 bases and J by 2 bases, with 9 bases left in between. CDR1 GTSNPN and CDR2 SVGIG come from the germline V gene (reference sequence). This CDR3 spans 14 amino acids. CDR3 DNA: TGTGCCTGGAGTGTATGGGGGAACACAGATACGCAGTATTTT. It specifies CAWSVWGNTDTQYF.

The V call is TRBV7-3, the J call TRBJ2-5, with D perhaps given as TRBD1 or TRBD2 (5 bases each). Trimming removed 3 bases from V and 2 bases from J, with 13 bases in between. The CDR3 spans 15 residues. Germline V lookup: CDR1 SGHTA, CDR2 FQGTGA. This CDR3 reads CASSFGGRPQETQYF. The CDR3 DNA sequence: TGTGCCAGCAGCTTTGGGGGACGTCCGCAAGAGACCCAGTACTTC.

This clonotype was seen a few times. The chain has TRBV30 and TRBJ2-7, with 12 bases fitting TRBD2. V was clipped by 3 bases and J by 2 bases; unmatched bases: 8. The CDR3 loop spans 16 amino acids. Germline assignment: CDR1 GTSNPN and CDR2 SVGIG (reference sequence). The CDR3 DNA reads as TGTGCCTGGAGACCGACTAGCGGGAGAGGGCCCTACGAGCAGTACTTC. This codes for CAWRPTSGRGPYEQYF.

This clonotype was recorded at least ten times. This chain uses TRBV2 with TRBJ2-3; 14 nucleotides align to TRBD2. The germline V gene encodes CDR1 SNHLY and CDR2 FYNNEI. V lost 5 bases to trimming and J lost 7 bases; unmatched junction nucleotides: 8. The CDR3 totals 16 residues. The CDR3 coding sequence is TGTGCCAGCAGTCAAGGACTAGCGGGAGGTTCCCATACGCAGTATTTT. Translated: CASSQGLAGGSHTQYF.

This clonotype was observed many times. This chain connects TRBV5-1 to TRBJ2-7; TRBD1 matches 8 bases. The trim removed 3 bases at V and 5 bases at J, leaving 7 bases unmatched. Germline CDR1 and CDR2: SGHRS and YFSETQ. This CDR3 has 14 residues. The CDR3 DNA follows: TGCGCCAGCAGCTCCCAGGACAGGGCCGACGAGCAGTACTTC. This gives the protein CASSSQDRADEQYF.

This clonotype appeared many times. The CDR3 sequence is CASSLFGLAGDEQYF. The CDR3 coding sequence is TGTGCCAGCAGTTTATTTGGACTAGCGGGAGACGAGCAGTACTTC. V is TRBV27 and J is TRBJ2-7; 13 bases map to TRBD2. CDR3 length: 15 residues. V gave up 1 base and J gave up 5 bases; unmatched junction bases: 2. Germline V lookup: CDR1 MNHEY, CDR2 SMNVEV (reference sequence).

This clonotype was seen only a few times. V is TRBV30 and J is TRBJ2-2; D unclear. Trimming took 4 bases from V and 2 from J, leaving 5 bases between them. Germline CDR1 and CDR2: GTSNPN and SVGIG (reference sequence). CDR3 length: 12 residues. The CDR3 loop reads CAWTINTGELFF. The CDR3, as DNA: TGTGCCTGGACTATAAACACCGGGGAGCTGTTTTTT.

The chain has TRBV20-1 and TRBJ2-7; 14 bases map to TRBD2. Germline V CDR1 and CDR2: DFQATT, SNEGSKA (reference sequence). The V and J ends lost 4 bases and 5 bases, in that order; junction bases with no gene match: 4. The CDR3 loop spans 14 amino acids. The CDR3 region is CSAIPGLAGDEQYF. The CDR3 DNA is TGCAGTGCTATACCGGGACTAGCGGGAGACGAGCAGTACTTC.

The V call is TRBV24-1, the J call TRBJ2-5; 9 nucleotides agree with TRBD1. This CDR3 has 13 residues. V was clipped by 7 bases and J by 7 bases; unmatched bases: 6. Germline values: CDR1 KGHDR, CDR2 SFDVKD. DNA of the CDR3: TGTGCCACCAGAACGGGACAGGGAGGGACCCAGTACTTC. This encodes CATRTGQGGTQYF.

This rearrangement joins TRBV7-2 to TRBJ2-7, with D possibly matching TRBD2 (6 bases). CDR3 size: 13 residues. Looked up from germline, CDR1 is SGHTA and CDR2 is FQGNSA. V was shortened by 1 base and J by 4 bases, with 8 bases between the two germline ends. DNA for the CDR3: TGTGCCAGCAGCTTAGGGAGGGTTTACGAGCAGTACTTC. Its translation: CASSLGRVYEQYF.

This clonotype was counted ten times or more. The genes are TRBV6-1 and TRBJ2-7; D gene ambiguous. This CDR3 region has 14 residues. The germline V gene has CDR1 MNHNS and CDR2 SASEGT. Trimming took off 6 bases at V and 2 bases at J, with 14 bases between the two ends. The CDR3 here is CASRLQDGPYEQYF. CDR3 in DNA: TGTGCCAGCAGACTACAAGACGGTCCCTACGAGCAGTACTTC.

This clonotype has a count of ten or more. The rearrangement links TRBV6-1 to TRBJ1-5; D is undetermined. This CDR3 is 18 amino acids long. Trimming took off 0 bases at V and 4 bases at J, with 19 bases between the two ends. Germline CDR1 and CDR2: MNHNS and SASEGT. The CDR3 bases are TGTGCCAGCAGTGAAGCGCGTTATATCCGGTTGGGAAATCAGCCCCAGCATTTT. Protein product: CASSEARYIRLGNQPQHF.

This clonotype was seen many times. The gene calls are TRBV28 and TRBJ1-5, with D perhaps TRBD1 (5 bases). V was trimmed by 7 bases and J by 5 bases, leaving 12 bases between them. The CDR3 sequence is 13 residues long. Per germline, CDR1 MDHEN and CDR2 SYDVKM. Here the CDR3 DNA reads TGTGCCAGCACCCCTAGAGGGGATCAGCCCCAGCATTTT. Translating it yields CASTPRGDQPQHF.

This clonotype showed up many times. This rearrangement joins TRBV11-2 to TRBJ2-3; TRBD2 matches 12 bases. The junction had 12 bases not matched to a gene; V was cut back by 5 bases and J by 9 bases. This CDR3 spans 16 amino acids. The germline gives CDR1 SGHAT, CDR2 FQNNGV. CDR3 sequence: CASSLRTSGNLSTQYF. For the CDR3, the DNA is TGTGCCAGCAGCCTGCGGACTAGCGGGAACCTTTCGACGCAGTATTTT.

The sample holds a few counts of this clonotype. This chain links TRBV7-2 with TRBJ2-1; 12 positions agree with TRBD1. Trimming cost V 2 bases and J 8 bases; bases outside gene matches: 4. Germline assignment: CDR1 SGHTA and CDR2 FQGNSA. This CDR3 is 15 amino acids long. CDR3 nucleotide sequence: TGTGCCAGCAGCTTAAAGGGACAGGGGGCCGATGAGCAGTTCTTC. Its translation is CASSLKGQGADEQFF.

The chain is built from TRBV15 and TRBJ1-1; possible D gene TRBD1, 5 bases. The CDR3 has 16 residues. V was trimmed by 4 bases and J by 1 base, leaving 16 bases between them. Germline lookup yields CDR1 LNHNV and CDR2 YYDKDF (reference sequence). CDR3 DNA sequence: TGTGCCACCAGCAAGGGGCCAAGGGGCCGGAACACTGAAGCTTTCTTT. It yields the protein CATSKGPRGRNTEAFF. The whole variable domain, filled in from reference TRBV15 and TRBJ1-1, reads DAMVIQNPRYQVTQFGKPVTLSCSQTLNHNVMYWYQQKSSQAPKLLFHYYDKDFNNEADTPDNFQSRRPNTSFCFLDIRSPGLGDTAMYLCATSKGPRGRNTEAFFGQGTRLTVV.

In this sample, this clonotype turned up many times. The rearrangement links TRBV7-3 to TRBJ2-3; tentatively, D is TRBD2 (5 bases). The CDR3 covers 15 residues. CDR1 and CDR2 from the germline V gene are SGHTA and FQGTGA. With 0 bases removed from V and 5 bases from J, the gap between germline ends came to 12 bases. The CDR3 here is CASSLTPLGGDTQYF. CDR3 nucleotide sequence: TGTGCCAGCAGCTTAACCCCTCTAGGAGGAGATACGCAGTATTTT.

The J gene is TRBJ1-2, the V gene TRBV20-1, with TRBD1 matching 7 bases. Trimming at V came to 3 bases and at J to 0 bases, leaving 7 bases not matched to a gene. The germline gives CDR1 DFQATT, CDR2 SNEGSKA (reference sequence). This CDR3 contains 15 residues. In nucleotides, the CDR3 is TGCAGTGCTAGGAAGGGGGGGACAGCTAACTATGGCTACACCTTC. Protein: CSARKGGTANYGYTF.

This clonotype was seen only a few times. The J gene is TRBJ2-7, the V gene TRBV7-9, with D possibly matching TRBD1 (6 bases). From germline, CDR1 is SEHNR and CDR2 FQNEAQ (reference sequence). The CDR3 has 15 amino acids. The ends were cut back, 5 bases at V and 0 bases at J, with 14 bases in the middle. The CDR3 DNA reads TGTGCCAGCAGCCCCAATAGACAGGACTCCTACGAGCAGTACTTC. Encoded protein: CASSPNRQDSYEQYF.

This clonotype was recorded many times. The chain joins TRBV11-2 to TRBJ2-1; no firm D call. V lost 4 bases to trimming and J lost 5 bases, with 12 bases between them. The germline gives CDR1 SGHAT, CDR2 FQNNGV. The CDR3 runs 14 residues. The CDR3, as DNA: TGTGCCAGCAGCTCCGCCGGATGGCACAATGAGCAGTTCTTC. It codes for CASSSAGWHNEQFF.

The chain joins TRBV5-1 to TRBJ2-3; TRBD2 matches 8 bases. The V segment lost 4 bases and the J segment 2 bases; nucleotides outside the gene matches: 3. The CDR3 loop spans 14 amino acids. CDR1 is SGHRS and CDR2 is YFSETQ in the germline V gene. CDR3 bases: TGCGCCAGCAGCGGCGGGGGGCTCACAGATACGCAGTATTTT. This gives the protein CASSGGGLTDTQYF. Combining the CDR3 with reference TRBV5-1 and TRBJ2-3 gives the whole variable domain KAGVTQTPRYLIKTRGQQVTLSCSPISGHRSVSWYQQTPGQGLQFLFEYFSETQRNKGNFPGRFSGRQFSNSRSEMNVSTLELGDSALYLCASSGGGLTDTQYFGPGTRLTVL.